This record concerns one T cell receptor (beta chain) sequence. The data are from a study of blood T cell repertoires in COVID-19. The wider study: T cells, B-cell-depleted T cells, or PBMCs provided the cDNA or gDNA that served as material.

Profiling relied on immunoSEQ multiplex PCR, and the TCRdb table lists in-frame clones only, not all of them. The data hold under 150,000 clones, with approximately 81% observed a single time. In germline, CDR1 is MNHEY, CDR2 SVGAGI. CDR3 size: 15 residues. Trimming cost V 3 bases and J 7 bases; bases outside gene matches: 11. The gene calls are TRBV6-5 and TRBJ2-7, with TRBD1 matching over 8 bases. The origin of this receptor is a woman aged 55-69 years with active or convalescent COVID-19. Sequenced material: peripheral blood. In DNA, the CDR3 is TGTGCCAGCAGTTATGGGACAGGTTATTTGTGGGAGCAGTACTTC. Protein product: CASSYGTGYLWEQYF.